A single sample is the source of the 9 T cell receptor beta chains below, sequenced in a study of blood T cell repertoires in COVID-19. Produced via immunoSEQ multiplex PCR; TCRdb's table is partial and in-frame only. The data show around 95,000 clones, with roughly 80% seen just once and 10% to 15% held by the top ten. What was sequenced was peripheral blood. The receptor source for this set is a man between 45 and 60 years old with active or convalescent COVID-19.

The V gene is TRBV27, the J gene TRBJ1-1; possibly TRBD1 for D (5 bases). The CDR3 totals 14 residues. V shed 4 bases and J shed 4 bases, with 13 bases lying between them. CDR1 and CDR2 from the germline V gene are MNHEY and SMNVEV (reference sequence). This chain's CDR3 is CASSWGGGGTEAFF. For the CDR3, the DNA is TGTGCCAGCAGTTGGGGAGGCGGGGGCACTGAAGCTTTCTTT.

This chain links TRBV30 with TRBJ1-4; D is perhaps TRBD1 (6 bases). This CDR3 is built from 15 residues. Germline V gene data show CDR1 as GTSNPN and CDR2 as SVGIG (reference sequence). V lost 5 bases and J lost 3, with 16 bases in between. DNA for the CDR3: TGTGCCTGGTCATACCGGGGGGCGGCTAATGAAAAACTGTTTTTT. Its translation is CAWSYRGAANEKLFF.

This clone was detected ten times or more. CDR3 sequence (DNA): TGTGCCAGCAGCTTGGTAGGGGCTAATGAAGATGAGCAGTTCTTC. Translation gives CASSLVGANEDEQFF. The rearrangement joins TRBV5-8 to TRBJ2-1, with a weak D call TRBD1 (5 bases). The CDR3 is made up of 15 amino acids. Germline-derived CDR1 and CDR2 are SGHTS and YDEGEE. Trimming shortened V by 0 bases and J by 8 bases, and 15 bases separated the two germline ends. The full variable domain, with the rest looked up from reference TRBV5-8 and TRBJ2-1, is EAGVTQSPTHLIKTRGQQATLRCSPISGHTSVYWYQQALGLGLQFLLWYDEGEERNRGNFPPRFSGRQFPNYSSELNVNALELEDSALYLCASSLVGANEDEQFFGPGTRLTVL.

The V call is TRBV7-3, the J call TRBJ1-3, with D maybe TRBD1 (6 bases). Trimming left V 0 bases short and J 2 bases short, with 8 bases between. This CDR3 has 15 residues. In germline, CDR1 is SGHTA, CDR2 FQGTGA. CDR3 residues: CASSLTGATGNTIYF. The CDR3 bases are TGTGCCAGCAGCTTAACGGGGGCGACTGGAAACACCATATATTTT.

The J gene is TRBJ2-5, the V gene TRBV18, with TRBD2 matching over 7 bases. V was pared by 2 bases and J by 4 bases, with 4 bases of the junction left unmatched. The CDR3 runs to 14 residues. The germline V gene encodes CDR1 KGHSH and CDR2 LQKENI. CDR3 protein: CASSPRTSGETQYF. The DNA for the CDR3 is TGTGCCAGCTCACCAAGGACTAGTGGAGAGACCCAGTACTTC.

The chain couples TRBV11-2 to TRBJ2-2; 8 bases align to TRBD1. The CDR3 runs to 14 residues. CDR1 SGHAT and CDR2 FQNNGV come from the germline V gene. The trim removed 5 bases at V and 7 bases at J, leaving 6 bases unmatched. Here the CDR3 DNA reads TGTGCCAGCAGCGCGGACAGGGTGGTCGGGGAGCTGTTTTTT. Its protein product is CASSADRVVGELFF.

CDR3 amino acids: CASSQERLAGRPFYNEQFF. The CDR3 DNA sequence: TGTGCCAGCAGCCAAGAACGACTAGCGGGCCGACCCTTCTACAATGAGCAGTTCTTC. The V call is TRBV4-2, the J call TRBJ2-1, with 10 bases aligning to TRBD2. With 0 bases clipped from V and 3 bases from J, the junction kept 11 bases outside the gene matches. CDR3 length: 19 amino acids. Germline lookup yields CDR1 LGHNA and CDR2 YNFKEQ.

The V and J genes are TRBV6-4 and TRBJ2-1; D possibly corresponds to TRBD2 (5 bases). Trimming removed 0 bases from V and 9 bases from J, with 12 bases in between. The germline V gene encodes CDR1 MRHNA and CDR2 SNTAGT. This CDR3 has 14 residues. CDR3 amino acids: CASSDSIGVFEQFF. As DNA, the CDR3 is TGTGCCAGCAGTGACTCGATCGGGGTCTTTGAGCAGTTCTTC.

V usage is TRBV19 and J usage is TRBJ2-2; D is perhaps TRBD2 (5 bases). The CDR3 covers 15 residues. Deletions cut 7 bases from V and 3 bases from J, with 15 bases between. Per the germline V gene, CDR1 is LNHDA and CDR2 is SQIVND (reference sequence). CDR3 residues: CASINTGDDTGELFF. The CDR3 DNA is TGTGCCAGTATAAACACCGGGGATGACACCGGGGAGCTGTTTTTT.